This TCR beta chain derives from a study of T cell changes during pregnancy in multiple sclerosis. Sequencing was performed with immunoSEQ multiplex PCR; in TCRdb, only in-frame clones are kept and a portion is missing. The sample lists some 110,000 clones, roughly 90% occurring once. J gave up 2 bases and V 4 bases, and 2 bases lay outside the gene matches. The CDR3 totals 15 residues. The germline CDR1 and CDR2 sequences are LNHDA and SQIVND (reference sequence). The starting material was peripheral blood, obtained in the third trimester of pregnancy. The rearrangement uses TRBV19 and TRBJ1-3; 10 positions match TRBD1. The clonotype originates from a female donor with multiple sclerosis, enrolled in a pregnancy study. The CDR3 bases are TGTGCCAGTAGTACCGACAGGGGGCCTGGAAACACCATATATTTT. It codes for CASSTDRGPGNTIYF.